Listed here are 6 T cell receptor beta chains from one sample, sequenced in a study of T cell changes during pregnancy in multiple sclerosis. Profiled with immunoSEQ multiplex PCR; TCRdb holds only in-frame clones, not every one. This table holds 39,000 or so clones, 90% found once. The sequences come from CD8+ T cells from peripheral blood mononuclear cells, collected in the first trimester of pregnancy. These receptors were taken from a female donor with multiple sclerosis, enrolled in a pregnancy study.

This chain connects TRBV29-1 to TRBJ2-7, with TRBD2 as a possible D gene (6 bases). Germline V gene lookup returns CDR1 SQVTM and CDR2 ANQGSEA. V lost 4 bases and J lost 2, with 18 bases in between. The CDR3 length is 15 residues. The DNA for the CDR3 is TGCAGCGTTGTGCTTCTAGCGACGGTGGCCTACGAGCAGTACTTC. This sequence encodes CSVVLLATVAYEQYF.

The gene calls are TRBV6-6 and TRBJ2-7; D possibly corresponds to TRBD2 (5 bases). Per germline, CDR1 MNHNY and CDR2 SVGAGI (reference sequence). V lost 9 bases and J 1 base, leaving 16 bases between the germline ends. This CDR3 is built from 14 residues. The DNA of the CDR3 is TGTGCCAGTACCTACGAGACTAATTCCTACGAGCAGTACTTC. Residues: CASTYETNSYEQYF.

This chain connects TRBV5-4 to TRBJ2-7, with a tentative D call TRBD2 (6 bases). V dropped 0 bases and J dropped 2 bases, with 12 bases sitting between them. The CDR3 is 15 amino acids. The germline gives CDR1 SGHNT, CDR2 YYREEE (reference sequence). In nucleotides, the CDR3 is TGTGCCAGCAGCTTGGAAGGGAGGAGCGCCTACGAGCAGTACTTC. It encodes CASSLEGRSAYEQYF.

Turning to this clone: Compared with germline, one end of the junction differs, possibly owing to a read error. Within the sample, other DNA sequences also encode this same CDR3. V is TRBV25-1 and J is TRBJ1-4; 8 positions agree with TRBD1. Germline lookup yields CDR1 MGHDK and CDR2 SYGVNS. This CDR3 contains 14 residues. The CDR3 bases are TGTGCCAGCAGTGGGACAGGGTCCAATGAAAAGCTGTTTTTT. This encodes CASSGTGSNEKLFF.

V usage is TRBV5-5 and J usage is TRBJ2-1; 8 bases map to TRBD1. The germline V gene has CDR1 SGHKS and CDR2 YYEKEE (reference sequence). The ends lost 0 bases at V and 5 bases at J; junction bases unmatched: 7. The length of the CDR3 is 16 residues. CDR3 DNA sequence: TGTGCCAGCAGCTTGGCCGGGGACAGGAAAAACAATGAGCAGTTCTTC. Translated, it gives CASSLAGDRKNNEQFF.

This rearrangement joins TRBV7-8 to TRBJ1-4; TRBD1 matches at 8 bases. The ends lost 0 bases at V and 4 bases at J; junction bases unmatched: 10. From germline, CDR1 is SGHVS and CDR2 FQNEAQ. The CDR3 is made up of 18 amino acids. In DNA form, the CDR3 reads TGTGCCAGCAGCTTAGCCCACGGACAGGGTCCCATTAATGAAAAACTGTTTTTT. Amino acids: CASSLAHGQGPINEKLFF.